This is a list of T cell receptor beta chains from one sample in a study of identical twins. TCRdb used MiXCR to reprocess the 5' RACE reads, holding one entry per CDR3 protein. The repertoire holds approximately 890,000 distinct CDR3 sequences, around 12% seen once, with about 1.6% in the top ten. These same data were also listed under a study on yellow fever vaccine responses in identical twins.

Sequenced input: PBMCs. Receptors originate from a woman aged 18-35 years in good health. Each CDR3 is given with its conserved first and last residue. A D gene is named only where the DNA matches it firmly. Size values are once, few and many counts, or a class for expanded clones, and some rows have none.

abundance	v_gene	d_gene	j_gene	CDR3nt	CDR3aa
-	TRBV29-1	-	TRBJ2-1	TGCAGCGTGGGACCTTACAATGAGCAGTTCTTC	CSVGPYNEQFF
many	TRBV5-1	TRBD1	TRBJ2-7	TGCGCCAGCAGTCCGGGACAGGGGGAGCAGTACTTC	CASSPGQGEQYF
-	TRBV2	-	TRBJ2-3	TGTGCCAGCAGTGAAAGGGGCTCATTGTCTTACACAGATACGCAGTATTTT	CASSERGSLSYTDTQYF
many	TRBV20-1	TRBD2	TRBJ2-1	TGCAGTGCGGCCGGGACTAGCGGATCGACCTACAATGAGCAGTTCTTC	CSAAGTSGSTYNEQFF
-	TRBV20-1	TRBD2	TRBJ2-3	TGCAGTGCTACAATTATGTCCGGGACTAGTGGCACAGATACGCAGTATTTT	CSATIMSGTSGTDTQYF
-	TRBV5-1	-	TRBJ1-1	TGCGCCAGCAGCTTGACTGGGATTTCCGAAGCTTTCTTT	CASSLTGISEAFF
-	TRBV7-2	TRBD2	TRBJ2-3	TGTGCCAGCACCCTCACGGGACTAGAGGCAGATACGCAGTATTTT	CASTLTGLEADTQYF
-	TRBV27	-	TRBJ2-5	TGTGCCAGCAGTTACCGTTTGAGGGCGGGGGAGACCCAGTACTTC	CASSYRLRAGETQYF
-	TRBV10-3	-	TRBJ2-3	TGTGCCATCAGAAAGGCTAGCACAGATACGCAGTATTTT	CAIRKASTDTQYF
few	TRBV7-6	TRBD1	TRBJ2-2	TGTGCCAGCAGCTTAGAAGGGACAGCTGGGGACACCGGGGAGCTGTTTTTT	CASSLEGTAGDTGELFF
-	TRBV9	TRBD1	TRBJ1-1	TGTGCCAGCAGCGTACAAGGGACAGGGATTACTGAAGCTTTCTTT	CASSVQGTGITEAFF
few	TRBV5-1	-	TRBJ1-1	TGCGCCAGCAGCATGGATAACACTGAAGCTTTCTTT	CASSMDNTEAFF
few	TRBV12-5	TRBD2	TRBJ2-1	TGTGCTAGTGGTTTGGTCCGGAGTAAGACTAGCGGGGGGGCCTCTTACAATGAGCAGTTCTTC	CASGLVRSKTSGGASYNEQFF
few	TRBV7-7	TRBD1	TRBJ2-2	TGTGCCAGCAGCCAGGGGGACAGGGTCACCGGGGAGCTGTTTTTT	CASSQGDRVTGELFF
-	TRBV2	-	TRBJ1-1	TGTGCCAGCAGTGGAAGGTCAGCTCTGGAAGCTTTCTTT	CASSGRSALEAFF
-	TRBV28	-	TRBJ2-7	TGTGCCAGCTGTGGGGGAGACAGGACCGACTACGAGCAGTACTTC	CASCGGDRTDYEQYF
few	TRBV7-9	TRBD1	TRBJ1-5	TGTGCCAGCAGCTTACAGGGGGCCATTCAGCCCCAGCATTTT	CASSLQGAIQPQHF
-	TRBV29-1	-	TRBJ1-1	TGCAGCGTTGGGGTCGGGACGACTACTGAAGCTTTCTTT	CSVGVGTTTEAFF
few	TRBV12-3/TRBV12-4	-	TRBJ1-5	TGTGCCAGCCGACCGGGACTACAGCCCCAGCATTTT	CASRPGLQPQHF
few	TRBV20-1	-	TRBJ2-5	TGCAGTGCTAGTTTGGGAGGTCAAGAGACCCAGTACTTC	CSASLGGQETQYF
-	TRBV3-1	-	TRBJ2-3	TGTGCCAGCAGCCAAGGTAGGGGCCCAGATACGCAGTATTTT	CASSQGRGPDTQYF
many	TRBV20-1	-	TRBJ1-4	TGCAGTGCGGGTTTCGCAACTAATGAAAAACTGTTTTTT	CSAGFATNEKLFF
-	TRBV7-9	TRBD1	TRBJ2-5	TGTGCCAGCAGCTCCCTGGGGGAGACAGGGAAGAAGACCCAGTACTTC	CASSSLGETGKKTQYF
-	TRBV3-1	TRBD2	TRBJ2-1	TGTGCCAGCAGCCAAAATGCGGGGGGGGGAGAGCAGTTCTTC	CASSQNAGGGEQFF
-	TRBV5-4	-	TRBJ2-2	TGTGCCAGCAGCCCTAAAACGGGGACCGGGGAGCTGTTTTTT	CASSPKTGTGELFF
few	TRBV29-1	TRBD1	TRBJ2-5	TGCAGCGTTGAAGGGAGACAGGGAGAGACCCAGTACTTC	CSVEGRQGETQYF
few	TRBV29-1	TRBD1	TRBJ2-1	TGCAGCGGCGATCCGGGACAGGGGGATAATGAGCAGTTCTTC	CSGDPGQGDNEQFF
-	TRBV3-1	TRBD2	TRBJ2-7	TGTGCCAGCAGCCAATGGAGCGGGAGGGCCGACGAGCAGTACTTC	CASSQWSGRADEQYF
many	TRBV7-8	-	TRBJ1-6	TGTGCCAGCAGCTCCTTCGGTGGGGGGAATTCACCCCTCCACTTT	CASSSFGGGNSPLHF
-	TRBV24-1	-	TRBJ2-2	TGTGCCACCAGTGACACGGGACACCCCGGCGGGGAGCTGTTTTTT	CATSDTGHPGGELFF
-	TRBV28	TRBD2	TRBJ2-3	TGTGCCAGCAGTACAGGACTAGGCAGGACAGATACGCAGTATTTT	CASSTGLGRTDTQYF
-	TRBV5-1	TRBD1	TRBJ2-1	TGCGCCAGAACCGACCGGGACAGGGGATGGAATGAGCAGTTCTTC	CARTDRDRGWNEQFF
once	TRBV5-1	-	TRBJ2-7	TGCGCCAGCAGCTCGACCCCAGGGGACGAGCAGTACTTC	CASSSTPGDEQYF
-	TRBV27	-	TRBJ2-1	TGTGCCAGCAGTTGGGTTGGTAACAACTATAGGTCCTACAATGAGCAGTTCTTC	CASSWVGNNYRSYNEQFF
-	TRBV5-6	-	TRBJ2-1	TGTGCCAGCAGCTTCCGCCAGCCCTCCTACAATGAGCAGTTCTTC	CASSFRQPSYNEQFF
few	TRBV5-1	TRBD2	TRBJ2-1	TGCGCCAGCAGCTATGGGACTAGCGGAATATACAATGAGCAGTTCTTC	CASSYGTSGIYNEQFF
-	TRBV5-1	-	TRBJ1-1	TGCGCCAGCAGCTTGGGGGGCATAATGACTGAAGCTTTCTTT	CASSLGGIMTEAFF
few	TRBV12-5	-	TRBJ1-1	TGTGCTAGTGGTTTCGACACTGAAGCTTTCTTT	CASGFDTEAFF
-	TRBV19	TRBD2	TRBJ2-1	TGTGCCAGTAGTATATACGGGAGGGCCTACAATGAGCAGTTCTTC	CASSIYGRAYNEQFF
-	TRBV28	-	TRBJ1-6	TGTGCCTGCAAGGGCTCCTATAATTCACCCCTCCACTTT	CACKGSYNSPLHF
many	TRBV5-6	TRBD1	TRBJ2-1	TGTGCCAGCAGCAGACGGACAGGAACAACGTGGTTCTTC	CASSRRTGTTWFF
-	TRBV5-6	-	TRBJ2-1	TGTGCCAGCAGCCAACGGGACGGAAACTACAATGAGCAGTTCTTC	CASSQRDGNYNEQFF
-	TRBV12-3/TRBV12-4	TRBD1	TRBJ2-5	TGTGCCAGCAGTCAATGGACAGGGGAGACCCAGTACTTC	CASSQWTGETQYF
-	TRBV14	TRBD1	TRBJ2-3	TGTGCCAGCAGCCAAGAACCGGGACAGGTGACAGATACGCAGTATTTT	CASSQEPGQVTDTQYF
-	TRBV12-3/TRBV12-4	TRBD2	TRBJ2-1	TGTGCCAGCAATCCCCCGGGACTAATAATTAATGAGCAGTTCTTC	CASNPPGLIINEQFF
many	TRBV10-1	-	TRBJ2-3	TGCGCCAGCCAAGGACAGAAGACAGATACGCAGTATTTT	CASQGQKTDTQYF